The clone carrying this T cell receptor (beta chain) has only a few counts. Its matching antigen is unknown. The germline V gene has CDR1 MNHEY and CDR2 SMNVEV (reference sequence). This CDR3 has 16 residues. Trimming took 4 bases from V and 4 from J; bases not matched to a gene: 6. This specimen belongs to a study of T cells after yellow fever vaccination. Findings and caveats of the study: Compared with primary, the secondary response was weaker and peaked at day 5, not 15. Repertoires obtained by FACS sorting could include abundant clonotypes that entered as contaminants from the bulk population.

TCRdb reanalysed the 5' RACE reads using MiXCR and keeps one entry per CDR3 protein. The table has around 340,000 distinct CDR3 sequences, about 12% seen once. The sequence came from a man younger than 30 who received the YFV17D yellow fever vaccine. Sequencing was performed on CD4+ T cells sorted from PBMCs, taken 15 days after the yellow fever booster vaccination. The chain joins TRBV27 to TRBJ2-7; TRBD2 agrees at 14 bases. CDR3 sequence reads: CASSSLGLAGGYEQYF. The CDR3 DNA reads TGTGCCAGCAGTTCACTAGGACTAGCGGGAGGATACGAGCAGTACTTC.